The clone carrying this T cell receptor beta chain was picked up many times. Unmatched junction bases numbered 7, after V lost 6 bases and J lost 6 bases. CDR1 and CDR2 from the germline V gene are SGHRS and YFSETQ. The CDR3 totals 15 residues. Breast cancer patients provided tissue from their axillary draining lymph nodes. MiXCR, run by TCRdb on the multiplex PCR reads, gives a single entry per CDR3 protein. This sample has around 250,000 distinct CDR3 sequences; approximately 36% occur once, and the top ten carry approximately 4%. This record belongs to a study of breast tumors, draining lymph nodes, adjacent tissues.

The sequencing input was axillary lymph node tissue. This clonotype was sampled from a female donor with breast cancer. Some clones in this sample may be carry-over from other donors' samples. V gene TRBV5-1 combines with J gene TRBJ2-7, with TRBD2 matching over 15 bases. Written as DNA, the CDR3 is TGCGCCAGCACAAAGGGACTAGCGGGAGGTTCCGAGCAGTACTTC. It is translated as CASTKGLAGGSEQYF. Drawing the rest from reference TRBV5-1 and TRBJ2-7, the complete variable domain is KAGVTQTPRYLIKTRGQQVTLSCSPISGHRSVSWYQQTPGQGLQFLFEYFSETQRNKGNFPGRFSGRQFSNSRSEMNVSTLELGDSALYLCASTKGLAGGSEQYFGPGTRLTVT.